This paragraph reports one T cell receptor beta chain. Unique molecular identifiers were incorporated into the prepared TCRbeta library. From the PCR reads, TCRdb called clonotypes with MiXCR, one entry per CDR3 protein. The table records 250,000 to 350,000 distinct CDR3 sequences, 9.9% of them present only once. CDR3 size: 16 residues. Germline CDR1 is KGHDR and CDR2 is SFDVKD. Unmatched junction bases numbered 7, after V lost 5 bases and J lost 4 bases. This sample was included in a study of T-cell reconstitution after alpha-beta-depleted transplantation in children. Sequences were derived from PBMCs from the stem cell graft donor, sampled from the stem cell graft. The source is a human donor who donated a stem cell graft to a child with SCID. This chain uses TRBV24-1 with TRBJ2-2, with 9 bases fitting TRBD1. As DNA, the CDR3 is TGTGCCACCAGTGCCGAGGACAGGGGCGGCACCGGGGAGCTGTTTTTT. It encodes CATSAEDRGGTGELFF.